The 23 T cell receptor beta chains in this list originate from one sample, sequenced in a study of shared clonotypes between healthy human individuals. The protocol was immunoSEQ multiplex PCR, while the TCRdb copy is restricted to in-frame clones and leaves out a portion. The table shows some 740,000 clones, with about 91% occurring only once. The naive CD8 population came from CD45RO-negative cells selected for CCR7, without terminally differentiated effector memory CD45RA+ cells. The sample consisted of naive CD8+ T cells sorted from blood. These receptors all stem from a man younger than 40 in good health.

This rearrangement joins TRBV6-5 to TRBJ1-1; D unclear. Germline V lookup: CDR1 MNHEY, CDR2 SVGAGI. The CDR3 runs 13 residues. The germline V and J ends were trimmed by 10 bases and 5 bases, with 17 bases remaining between them. The CDR3 nucleotides are TGTGCCACTCAGATTAAAGGTCGGACTGAAGCTTTCTTT. Its protein is CATQIKGRTEAFF.

The genes are TRBV5-1 and TRBJ2-3; no clear D. CDR1 is SGHRS and CDR2 is YFSETQ in the germline V gene. This CDR3 comprises 11 residues. Deletions cut 1 base from V and 10 bases from J, with 7 bases between. Written as DNA, the CDR3 is TGCGCCAGCAGCTTGTACGATGCGCAGTATTTT. It specifies CASSLYDAQYF.

V usage is TRBV5-1 and J usage is TRBJ2-3, with TRBD2 matching over 10 bases. Germline assignment: CDR1 SGHRS and CDR2 YFSETQ. Trimming took 0 bases from V and 4 from J; bases not matched to a gene: 11. The CDR3 has 18 residues. For the CDR3, the DNA is TGCGCCAGCAGCTTGGCCAGCGGGAGGGCCGAAAGCCCAGATACGCAGTATTTT. Its protein product is CASSLASGRAESPDTQYF.

The chain carries TRBV7-6 and TRBJ2-1; weak D call: TRBD1 (5 bases). Looked up from germline, CDR1 is SGHVS and CDR2 is FNYEAQ. Deletions cut 5 bases from V and 15 bases from J, with 14 bases between. The CDR3 contains 11 residues. CDR3 loop: CASSPRTKAFF. CDR3 DNA sequence: TGTGCCAGCAGCCCCCGGACAAAAGCGTTCTTC. Full variable domain (outside the CDR3, taken from reference TRBV7-6 and TRBJ2-1): GAGVSQSPRYKVTKRGQDVALRCDPISGHVSLYWYRQALGQGPEFLTYFNYEAQQDKSGLPNDRFSAERPEGSISTLTIQRTEQRDSAMYRCASSPRTKAFFGPGTRLTVL.

V is TRBV6-1 and J is TRBJ2-7, with no clear D. The CDR3 is 14 amino acids. V was trimmed by 1 base and J by 2 bases, leaving 9 bases between them. CDR1 and CDR2 from the germline V gene are MNHNS and SASEGT. The CDR3 loop is CASSEGTRTYEQYF. The CDR3 coding sequence is TGTGCCAGCAGTGAAGGTACGAGGACCTACGAGCAGTACTTC.

This clone was picked up one time. This chain joins TRBV7-9 and TRBJ2-7; TRBD1 is a possible D gene (6 bases). From germline, CDR1 is SEHNR and CDR2 FQNEAQ (reference sequence). This CDR3 is built from 12 residues. Trimming took off 11 bases at V and 4 bases at J, with 15 bases between the two ends. CDR3 protein: CAGSTGKYEQYF. In nucleotides, the CDR3 is TGTGCCGGGTCCACAGGGAAGTACGAGCAGTACTTC.

The rearrangement joins TRBV29-1 to TRBJ2-1; D is possibly TRBD2 (7 bases). Germline-derived CDR1 and CDR2 are SQVTM and ANQGSEA. The ends were cut back, 5 bases at V and 8 bases at J, with 19 bases in the middle. The CDR3 covers 14 residues. This CDR3 reads CSVTGGLSVDEQFF. The DNA of the CDR3 is TGCAGCGTTACGGGGGGCTTGTCGGTCGATGAGCAGTTCTTC.

The chain uses TRBV28 and TRBJ2-3, with D hard to call. Trimming removed 3 bases at V and 1 base at J, with 14 bases between. The germline V gene has CDR1 MDHEN and CDR2 SYDVKM. This CDR3 contains 16 residues. CDR3 region: CASSFSRDQRTDTQYF. DNA for the CDR3: TGTGCCAGCAGTTTTTCAAGAGACCAGCGCACAGATACGCAGTATTTT.

The J gene is TRBJ2-1, the V gene TRBV7-9; TRBD1 is a possible D gene (5 bases). Germline loops: CDR1 SEHNR, CDR2 FQNEAQ (reference sequence). V was shortened by 4 bases and J by 0 bases, with 16 bases between the two germline ends. This CDR3 has 17 residues. CDR3 sequence reads: CASSWGSLADSYNEQFF. The CDR3 DNA sequence: TGTGCCAGCAGCTGGGGCTCTCTGGCGGACTCCTACAATGAGCAGTTCTTC.

This clone appeared a single time. J is TRBJ2-7 and V is TRBV11-2; D gene ambiguous. CDR3 length: 13 residues. Germline V lookup: CDR1 SGHAT, CDR2 FQNNGV. The V and J ends lost 0 bases and 2 bases respectively, with 5 bases between them. CDR3 in DNA: TGTGCCAGCAGCTTAGAGTATCCCTACGAGCAGTACTTC. Translated: CASSLEYPYEQYF.

This chain links TRBV30 with TRBJ2-3, with 8 nucleotides matching TRBD2. J was trimmed by 1 base and V by 8 bases; bases with no gene match: 5. CDR1 and CDR2 from the germline V gene are GTSNPN and SVGIG (reference sequence). The CDR3 has 13 residues. The CDR3 DNA reads TGTGCCCTGGGCGGGAGGCGCACAGATACGCAGTATTTT. It translates to CALGGRRTDTQYF.

The CDR3 DNA is TGCAGCGCATCGGATAGCTCCTACGAGCAGTACTTC. Translating gives CSASDSSYEQYF. This chain links TRBV29-1 with TRBJ2-7; D remains ambiguous. The CDR3 length is 12 residues. The germline V gene encodes CDR1 SQVTM and CDR2 ANQGSEA. Trimming left V 7 bases short and J 0 bases short, with 10 bases between.

This clone appeared a few times. Additional DNA sequences in this sample encode the identical CDR3. This chain connects TRBV27 to TRBJ2-7; 8 nucleotides agree with TRBD2. From germline, CDR1 is MNHEY and CDR2 SMNVEV (reference sequence). V trimming: 6 bases; J trimming: 2 bases; junction bases outside the gene matches: 3. CDR3 length equals 13 residues. The DNA for the CDR3 is TGTGCCAGCAGCAGCGGGAGTCCCTACGAGCAGTACTTC. Its protein is CASSSGSPYEQYF.

V usage is TRBV7-3 and J usage is TRBJ2-1; 11 bases align to TRBD2. The CDR3 length is 15 residues. With V trimmed by 2 bases and J by 6 bases, 3 bases remained unmatched. Germline loops: CDR1 SGHTA, CDR2 FQGTGA. This CDR3 is CASSLPTSGANEQFF. The CDR3 DNA sequence: TGTGCCAGCAGCTTACCGACTAGCGGGGCCAATGAGCAGTTCTTC. Together with reference TRBV7-3 and TRBJ2-1, the CDR3 gives the full variable domain: GAGVSQTPSNKVTEKGKYVELRCDPISGHTALYWYRQSLGQGPEFLIYFQGTGAADDSGLPNDRFFAVRPEGSVSTLKIQRTERGDSAVYLCASSLPTSGANEQFFGPGTRLTVL.

The J gene is TRBJ1-3, the V gene TRBV16; perhaps TRBD1 as D (6 bases). This CDR3 is built from 15 residues. Looked up from germline, CDR1 is KGHSY and CDR2 is FQNENV. Trimming cost V 4 bases and J 2 bases, with 12 bases left between them. CDR3 sequence: CASSRTGKTGNTIYF. DNA of the CDR3: TGTGCCAGCAGCCGTACAGGGAAAACTGGAAACACCATATATTTT.

This chain uses TRBV11-2 with TRBJ2-7; D is possibly TRBD1 or TRBD2 (5 bases each). The CDR3 sequence is 15 residues long. V lost 0 bases to trimming and J lost 4 bases, with 13 bases between them. Per the germline V gene, CDR1 is SGHAT and CDR2 is FQNNGV. CDR3 amino acids: CASSLDPGRMYEQYF. In DNA, the CDR3 is TGTGCCAGCAGCTTAGATCCGGGACGGATGTACGAGCAGTACTTC.

The rearrangement joins TRBV19 to TRBJ1-1; D is possibly TRBD1 (6 bases). CDR1 and CDR2 (germline): LNHDA, SQIVND (reference sequence). Deletions cut 6 bases from V and 3 bases from J, with 20 bases between. This CDR3 comprises 16 residues. The CDR3 protein is CASRGIQGPEDTEAFF. The CDR3 DNA sequence: TGTGCCAGTAGGGGGATACAGGGCCCCGAGGACACTGAAGCTTTCTTT.

This clone has a single count. V is TRBV11-3 and J is TRBJ2-1; the D gene is possibly TRBD1 (7 bases). The CDR3 covers 12 residues. Looked up from germline, CDR1 is SGHNT and CDR2 is YENEEA. Trimming cost V 5 bases and J 7 bases, with 9 bases left between them. CDR3 sequence reads: CASSAGGNEQFF. The CDR3 DNA follows: TGTGCCAGCAGCGCAGGGGGGAATGAGCAGTTCTTC.

The rearrangement uses TRBV2 and TRBJ1-2, with TRBD1 matching 9 bases. This CDR3 comprises 13 residues. In germline, CDR1 is SNHLY, CDR2 FYNNEI. With V trimmed by 5 bases and J by 8 bases, 6 bases remained unmatched. The CDR3 region has the DNA TGTGCCAGCAGTCAACAGGGGGCGAAGGGCTACACCTTC. Protein sequence: CASSQQGAKGYTF. Together with reference TRBV2 and TRBJ1-2, the CDR3 gives the full variable domain: EPEVTQTPSHQVTQMGQEVILRCVPISNHLYFYWYRQILGQKVEFLVSFYNNEISEKSEIFDDQFSVERPDGSNFTLKIRSTKLEDSAMYFCASSQQGAKGYTFGSGTRLTVV.

This clone is a singleton in its sample. The rearrangement joins TRBV19 to TRBJ2-1; no clear D. CDR1 LNHDA and CDR2 SQIVND come from the germline V gene (reference sequence). The CDR3 spans 12 residues. Trimming pared 4 bases from V and 11 bases from J, leaving 12 bases between. The CDR3 coding sequence is TGTGCCAGTAGTACCCAAGACCGGCAGCAGTTCTTC. Translating gives CASSTQDRQQFF.

V and J are TRBV5-1 and TRBJ2-1; 12 nucleotides line up with TRBD2. V lost 0 bases, J lost 6 bases, and 13 bases stayed unmatched. The CDR3 spans 19 residues. The germline V gene encodes CDR1 SGHRS and CDR2 YFSETQ. The CDR3 is CASSLEIASGRARVNEQFF. In DNA form, the CDR3 reads TGCGCCAGCAGCTTGGAGATCGCTAGCGGGAGGGCTAGGGTCAATGAGCAGTTCTTC.

The CDR3 coding sequence is TGCGCCAGCAGCCCCGGCGGGGCCTACGAGCAGTACTTC. Translation gives CASSPGGAYEQYF. The chain recombines TRBV4-1 with TRBJ2-7; D may be TRBD2 (6 bases). Per germline, CDR1 MGHRA and CDR2 YSYEKL. This CDR3 region has 13 residues. V was clipped by 4 bases and J by 2 bases, with 9 bases between them.

The rearrangement uses TRBV7-3 and TRBJ2-1, with 9 bases aligning to TRBD1. The CDR3 is 15 amino acids. CDR1 is SGHTA, CDR2 FQGTGA, per germline. Unmatched junction bases numbered 4, after V lost 5 bases and J lost 2 bases. CDR3 DNA sequence: TGTGCCAGCAGCGCTACAGGGGGCGCCTACAATGAGCAGTTCTTC. It translates to CASSATGGAYNEQFF.